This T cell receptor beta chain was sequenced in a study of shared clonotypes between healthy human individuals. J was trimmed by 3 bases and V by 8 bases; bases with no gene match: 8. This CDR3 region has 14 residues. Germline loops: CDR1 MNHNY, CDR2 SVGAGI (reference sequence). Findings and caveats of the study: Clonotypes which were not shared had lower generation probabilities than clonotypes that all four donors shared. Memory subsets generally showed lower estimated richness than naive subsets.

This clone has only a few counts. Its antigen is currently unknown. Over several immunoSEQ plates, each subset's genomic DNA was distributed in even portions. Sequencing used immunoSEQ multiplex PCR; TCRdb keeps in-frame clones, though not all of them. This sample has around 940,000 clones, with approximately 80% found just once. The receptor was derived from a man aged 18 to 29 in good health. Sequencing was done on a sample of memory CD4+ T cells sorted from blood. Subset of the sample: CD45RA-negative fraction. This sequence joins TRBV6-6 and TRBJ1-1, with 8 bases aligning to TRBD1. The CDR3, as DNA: TGTGCCAGCTTGCCAGGGGGCGGTGACACTGAAGCTTTCTTT. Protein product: CASLPGGGDTEAFF.